The 15 T cell receptor beta chains listed next were all sequenced from one sample in a study of Ad26.COV2.S vaccination and SARS-CoV-2 variants. Libraries were prepared by immunoSEQ multiplex PCR; TCRdb keeps only in-frame clonotypes and omits some of them. This table has around 340,000 clones, 85% to 90% appearing once. Stated treatment: roughly 19 received Ad26.COV2.S at low or high dose, single or two shots; several received placebo; per-sample allocation not given. Sample collection was performed on day 63 after the first vaccine or placebo injection. The specimen was peripheral blood, collected in a trial of Ad26.COV2.S vaccine versus placebo. The receptors shown here come from a person aged 18-60 years who received the Ad26.COV2.S COVID-19 vaccine or a placebo.

The J gene is TRBJ2-5, the V gene TRBV4-1; D remains unclear. The CDR3 sequence is 12 residues long. Trimming pared 5 bases from V and 5 bases from J, leaving 9 bases between. CDR1 MGHRA and CDR2 YSYEKL come from the germline V gene. This CDR3 reads CASSDVLETQYF. The CDR3 DNA reads TGCGCCAGCAGCGACGTGCTCGAGACCCAGTACTTC.

Only a few counts were recorded for this clone. The chain couples TRBV2 to TRBJ1-5, with a weak D call TRBD1 (5 bases). V lost 4 bases, J lost 6 bases, and 16 bases lay in between. CDR1 SNHLY and CDR2 FYNNEI come from the germline V gene. The CDR3 is 15 amino acids. The CDR3 region has the DNA TGTGCCAGCAGTGGCCAGGGTTACACCTCTCAGCCCCAGCATTTT. Translating gives CASSGQGYTSQPQHF.

The rearrangement links TRBV4-3 to TRBJ1-1, with 8 bases lining up with TRBD1. The V gene end was trimmed by 5 bases and the J gene end by 3 bases; junction bases not matched to a gene: 2. Germline CDR1 is LGHNA and CDR2 is YSLEER. The CDR3 has 13 amino acids. CDR3 in DNA: TGCGCCAGCAGCGACAGGGGAGACACTGAAGCTTTCTTT. Its translation: CASSDRGDTEAFF.

The chain carries TRBV6-5 and TRBJ2-1; 10 bases match TRBD2. V shed 7 bases and J 6 bases; nucleotides not matched to a gene: 3. The germline gives CDR1 MNHEY, CDR2 SVGAGI. The CDR3 contains 13 residues. The CDR3, as DNA: TGTGCCAGCAAACTAGCGGGAATCAATGAGCAGTTCTTC. Translating it yields CASKLAGINEQFF.

The chain uses TRBV5-8 and TRBJ1-6; possibly TRBD1 for D (6 bases). This CDR3 spans 13 amino acids. Looked up from germline, CDR1 is SGHTS and CDR2 is YDEGEE. V lost 4 bases to trimming and J lost 8 bases, with 10 bases between them. Here the CDR3 reads CASSQNRDSPLHF. The CDR3 DNA follows: TGTGCCAGCAGCCAAAACAGGGATTCACCCCTCCACTTT.

The V call is TRBV7-9, the J call TRBJ2-7, with a weak D call TRBD2 (5 bases). The CDR3 runs to 14 residues. V shed 4 bases and J shed 5 bases, with 15 bases lying between them. Germline CDR1 is SEHNR and CDR2 is FQNEAQ (reference sequence). DNA of the CDR3: TGTGCCAGCAGCTACCTCGAGGGTTCCCACGAGCAGTACTTC. Amino acid sequence: CASSYLEGSHEQYF.

The chain carries TRBV5-1 and TRBJ1-5; possible D gene TRBD1, 6 bases. The CDR3 extends over 13 amino acids. V lost 0 bases and J 8 bases, leaving 9 bases between the germline ends. Germline V gene data show CDR1 as SGHRS and CDR2 as YFSETQ. CDR3 nucleotides: TGCGCCAGCAGCTTGGGGGGGGCTGAGCCCCAGCATTTT. Amino acid sequence: CASSLGGAEPQHF. The full variable domain, rest sourced from reference TRBV5-1 and TRBJ1-5, is KAGVTQTPRYLIKTRGQQVTLSCSPISGHRSVSWYQQTPGQGLQFLFEYFSETQRNKGNFPGRFSGRQFSNSRSEMNVSTLELGDSALYLCASSLGGAEPQHFGDGTRLSIL.

The chain employs TRBV7-2 and TRBJ1-5, with 8 bases matching TRBD1. The CDR3 extends over 15 amino acids. Germline trimming cut 6 bases from V and 5 bases from J; bases unmatched to any gene: 9. CDR1 SGHTA and CDR2 FQGNSA come from the germline V gene. The CDR3 reads CASRNGQGLDQPQHF. Written as DNA, the CDR3 is TGTGCCAGCAGAAATGGACAGGGTTTGGATCAGCCCCAGCATTTT.

The chain employs TRBV4-1 and TRBJ1-6, with D unclear. Germline V gives CDR1 MGHRA, CDR2 YSYEKL. The CDR3 spans 16 residues. Trimming pared 1 base from V and 0 bases from J, leaving 7 bases between. The CDR3 region is CASSQVGSSYNSPLHF. The CDR3, as DNA: TGCGCCAGCAGCCAAGTTGGAAGCTCCTATAATTCACCCCTCCACTTT.

The V call is TRBV7-9, the J call TRBJ1-1; TRBD1 agrees at 7 bases. V lost 4 bases and J lost 0; bases outside the gene matches: 11. CDR1 SEHNR and CDR2 FQNEAQ come from the germline V gene (reference sequence). There are 17 residues in the CDR3. The CDR3 spells CASSWGRDSNLNTEAFF. The CDR3 DNA is TGTGCCAGCAGCTGGGGCAGGGACAGTAATCTGAACACTGAAGCTTTCTTT.

The chain uses TRBV19 and TRBJ1-2, with D possibly TRBD1 on 6 matching bases. Germline CDR1 and CDR2: LNHDA and SQIVND (reference sequence). The V end lost 4 bases, the J end lost 7 bases, and 13 bases lay between the germline ends. The CDR3 has 13 residues. CDR3 sequence reads: CASSTSQGSGYTF. CDR3 coding DNA: TGTGCCAGTAGTACATCACAGGGAAGTGGCTACACCTTC.

The V and J genes are TRBV15 and TRBJ1-6; D not resolved. The ends were cut back, 3 bases at V and 7 bases at J, with 4 bases in the middle. The germline gives CDR1 LNHNV, CDR2 YYDKDF (reference sequence). The CDR3 has 12 residues. The chain's CDR3 is CATSSENSPLHF. CDR3 coding DNA: TGTGCCACCAGCAGTGAGAATTCACCCCTCCACTTT.

The V call is TRBV6-6, the J call TRBJ2-5, with TRBD1 as a possible D gene (5 bases). CDR1 MNHNY and CDR2 SVGAGI come from the germline V gene (reference sequence). V dropped 0 bases and J dropped 1 base, with 6 bases sitting between them. The CDR3 is made up of 14 amino acids. CDR3 sequence (DNA): TGTGCCAGCAGTTACTCGACAGCCCAAGAGACCCAGTACTTC. It codes for CASSYSTAQETQYF.

V usage is TRBV3-1 (or the pseudogene TRBV3-2) and J usage is TRBJ1-1; D is unclear. The V end lost 0 bases, the J end lost 1 base, and 12 bases lay between the germline ends. The CDR3 totals 16 residues. From germline, CDR1 is LGHDT and CDR2 YNNKEL (reference sequence). This CDR3 is CASSQDGEGRNTEAFF. CDR3 sequence (DNA): TGTGCCAGCAGCCAAGATGGGGAAGGGAGGAACACTGAAGCTTTCTTT.

The gene calls are TRBV5-1 and TRBJ2-7; 9 bases are a match to TRBD1. Germline-derived CDR1 and CDR2 are SGHRS and YFSETQ. The CDR3 contains 16 residues. V gave up 4 bases and J gave up 0 bases; unmatched junction bases: 8. The CDR3 loop is CASSRRGTGSSYEQYF. The CDR3 DNA sequence: TGCGCCAGCAGCCGAAGGGGGACAGGGAGCTCCTACGAGCAGTACTTC.